A single sample is the source of the 30 T cell receptor beta chains below, sequenced in a study of response to subunit inactivated influenza vaccine. MiXCR was run by TCRdb on the RT-PCR reads, yielding one entry per CDR3 protein. The sample records about 540,000 distinct CDR3 sequences, 20% to 25% being singletons. The sample also formed part of further work on T cells expressing NK-cell markers. That source adds: UMIs were included in TCR beta cDNA generated by 5'RACE template switching.

The material sequenced was CD4+ T cells sorted from PBMCs, taken 11 to 12 days after vaccination. These receptors all come from a man aged 45 to 65 who received an inactivated influenza vaccine.

CDR3 sequence: CASSPLLATPGELFF. DNA for the CDR3: TGTGCCAGCAGCCCCCTTTTGGCAACCCCGGGGGAGCTGTTTTTT. The chain recombines TRBV4-2 with TRBJ2-2; D is ambiguous. The ends were cut back, 4 bases at V and 8 bases at J, with 17 bases in the middle. Per germline, CDR1 LGHNA and CDR2 YNFKEQ. This CDR3 comprises 15 residues.

The chain employs TRBV7-8 and TRBJ1-5; possible D gene TRBD1, 6 bases. The V gene lost 3 bases and the J gene lost 7 bases, with 10 bases spanning the gap. Germline CDR1 reads SGHVS; CDR2 reads FQNEAQ. This CDR3 spans 13 amino acids. The CDR3 sequence: CASSFYRDQPQHF. CDR3 bases: TGTGCCAGCAGCTTTTACAGGGACCAGCCCCAGCATTTT.

This clonotype was seen a handful of times. The gene calls are TRBV7-9 and TRBJ1-1, with D possibly TRBD1 on 5 matching bases. The ends were cut back, 4 bases at V and 4 bases at J, with 16 bases in the middle. Germline V gene lookup returns CDR1 SEHNR and CDR2 FQNEAQ (reference sequence). The CDR3 is 15 residues long. In DNA form, the CDR3 reads TGTGCCAGCAGCTCCTCTGGGGCGGTTGGCACTGAAGCTTTCTTT. The encoded protein is CASSSSGAVGTEAFF.

The chain links TRBV20-1 to TRBJ2-3, with D possibly being TRBD2 (5 bases). CDR3 length: 13 amino acids. Germline lookup yields CDR1 DFQATT and CDR2 SNEGSKA (reference sequence). With 5 bases removed from V and 1 base from J, the gap between germline ends came to 10 bases. CDR3 in amino acids: CSALLLGTDTQYF. The CDR3 DNA reads as TGCAGTGCTCTCCTACTAGGCACAGATACGCAGTATTTT.

The chain has TRBV15 and TRBJ2-2; no firm D call. CDR3 size: 15 residues. Between the trimmed V and J ends, which lost 0 bases and 4 bases, there was a span of 9 bases. Germline V gene sequence: CDR1 LNHNV, CDR2 YYDKDF (reference sequence). The CDR3 sequence: CATSRDLRITGELFF. Here the CDR3 DNA reads TGTGCCACCAGCAGAGATCTAAGGATCACCGGGGAGCTGTTTTTT.

CDR3 sequence (DNA): TGTGCCAGCAGCACCCCATTAAACCCTAGGGAGCAGTACTTC. This codes for CASSTPLNPREQYF. V is TRBV7-9 and J is TRBJ2-7; D not resolved. The CDR3 sequence is 14 residues long. CDR1 is SEHNR and CDR2 is FQNEAQ in the germline V gene (reference sequence). V shed 5 bases and J shed 7 bases, with 18 bases lying between them.

V usage is TRBV20-1 and J usage is TRBJ1-2, with TRBD1 matching over 8 bases. Trimming cost V 6 bases and J 6 bases; bases outside gene matches: 9. CDR1 and CDR2 from the germline V gene are DFQATT and SNEGSKA (reference sequence). This CDR3 contains 13 residues. CDR3 DNA sequence: TGCAGTGCCCTACAGGGGGGAACTAATGGCTACACCTTC. Encoded protein: CSALQGGTNGYTF.

The rearrangement uses TRBV10-2 and TRBJ1-2; D uncertain. V lost 3 bases and J lost 3, with 8 bases in between. The CDR3 runs to 13 residues. Germline V gene sequence: CDR1 WSHSY, CDR2 SAAADI. CDR3 DNA: TGCGCCAGCAGTGATACGAGGGACTATGGCTACACCTTC. Translated, it gives CASSDTRDYGYTF.

This clonotype showed up many times. V is TRBV12-3 or TRBV12-4 and J is TRBJ1-1; TRBD1 might be the D (6 bases). This CDR3 has 16 residues. The V end lost 7 bases, the J end lost 0 bases, and 18 bases lay between the germline ends. The CDR3 DNA is TGTGCCAGCACCAGTTTAGGGACACTTATGAACACTGAAGCTTTCTTT. Its translation: CASTSLGTLMNTEAFF.

The J gene is TRBJ2-6, the V gene TRBV4-3; 8 bases fit TRBD2. The trim removed 0 bases at V and 5 bases at J, leaving 12 bases unmatched. Per the germline V gene, CDR1 is LGHNA and CDR2 is YSLEER. The length of the CDR3 is 19 residues. CDR3 in DNA: TGCGCCAGCAGCCAAGATTCCCTCGGACTAGCACCTAGGGCCAACGTCCTGACTTTC. This encodes CASSQDSLGLAPRANVLTF.

The chain joins TRBV5-1 to TRBJ1-1; D gene unclear. CDR1 and CDR2 from the germline V gene are SGHRS and YFSETQ. V shed 0 bases and J shed 0 bases, with 12 bases lying between them. The length of the CDR3 is 16 residues. In DNA form, the CDR3 reads TGCGCCAGCAGCTTGGGGAGTCCTACCATGAACACTGAAGCTTTCTTT. Encoded protein: CASSLGSPTMNTEAFF.

V gene TRBV27 combines with J gene TRBJ2-3; D may be TRBD2 (5 bases). Germline V lookup: CDR1 MNHEY, CDR2 SMNVEV (reference sequence). The CDR3 totals 17 residues. Deletions cut 3 bases from V and 3 bases from J, with 19 bases between. In nucleotides, the CDR3 is TGTGCCAGCAGTTTTACGGGGTGGGGTCGGGTGACAGATACGCAGTATTTT. This encodes CASSFTGWGRVTDTQYF.

J is TRBJ2-1 and V is TRBV5-1, with TRBD2 identical over 9 bases. The CDR3 loop spans 13 amino acids. Trimming at V came to 5 bases and at J to 9 bases, leaving 6 bases not matched to a gene. The germline V gene has CDR1 SGHRS and CDR2 YFSETQ. The CDR3 is CASREVAGAEQFF. The CDR3 DNA follows: TGCGCCAGCAGGGAAGTAGCGGGAGCTGAGCAGTTCTTC.

The chain recombines TRBV5-1 with TRBJ2-5; D is uncertain. V was clipped by 5 bases and J by 5 bases, with 16 bases between them. Germline V lookup: CDR1 SGHRS, CDR2 YFSETQ. CDR3 size: 14 residues. The CDR3 nucleotides read TGCGCCAGCAGACCGGTGGGTTTCGGGGAGACCCAGTACTTC. This translates into CASRPVGFGETQYF.

This chain joins TRBV6-7 and TRBJ2-7; D remains unclear. TRBV6-7 has ORF status, its function being uncertain. Trimming cost V 7 bases and J 4 bases, with 5 bases left between them. This CDR3 has 10 amino acids. As DNA, the CDR3 is TGTGCCAGCACCCTTTACGAGCAGTACTTC. Translating it yields CASTLYEQYF.

The chain uses TRBV12-3 or TRBV12-4 and TRBJ2-3; 12 bases line up with TRBD1. The CDR3 sequence is 16 residues long. V was pared by 5 bases and J by 5 bases, with 8 bases of the junction left unmatched. CDR3 loop: CASSTEGQGAIDTQYF. Here the CDR3 DNA reads TGTGCCAGCAGTACCGAGGGACAGGGGGCCATAGATACGCAGTATTTT.

CDR3 in amino acids: CASSPQATGTSPYEQYF. In DNA form, the CDR3 reads TGTGCCAGCAGCCCGCAGGCAACTGGGACTAGTCCCTACGAGCAGTACTTC. The V and J genes are TRBV7-2 and TRBJ2-7, with 8 bases aligning to TRBD2. J was trimmed by 2 bases and V by 5 bases; bases with no gene match: 14. This CDR3 is 17 amino acids long. Per the germline V gene, CDR1 is SGHTA and CDR2 is FQGNSA.

This clonotype was seen only once. CDR3 sequence (DNA): TGTGCCAGCAGCCAAACACCTGCTGGGGCCAACGTCCTGACTTTC. Translating gives CASSQTPAGANVLTF. The chain has TRBV7-9 and TRBJ2-6; D gene uncertain. Trimming removed 5 bases at V and 2 bases at J, with 10 bases between. This CDR3 is 15 amino acids long. Germline lookup yields CDR1 SEHNR and CDR2 FQNEAQ (reference sequence).

This clonotype has more than one count but fewer than ten. This rearrangement joins TRBV15 to TRBJ1-5, with 8 bases aligning to TRBD1. The CDR3 consists of 14 residues. CDR1 LNHNV and CDR2 YYDKDF come from the germline V gene (reference sequence). V shed 5 bases, J shed 2 bases, and the junction held 2 bases outside the gene matches. This chain's CDR3 is CATSGQGGNQPQHF. In DNA form, the CDR3 reads TGTGCCACCAGCGGACAGGGCGGCAATCAGCCCCAGCATTTT.

This chain uses TRBV9 with TRBJ2-1; no definite D call. Per germline, CDR1 SGDLS and CDR2 YYNGEE. The CDR3 loop spans 14 amino acids. Trimming removed 3 bases at V and 2 bases at J, with 9 bases between. DNA of the CDR3: TGTGCCAGCAGCGAGGCAGGAGCCTACAATGAGCAGTTCTTC. As protein: CASSEAGAYNEQFF.

V gene TRBV9 combines with J gene TRBJ2-5, with TRBD2 matching 8 bases. Germline trimming cut 0 bases from V and 5 bases from J; bases unmatched to any gene: 6. The CDR3 contains 15 residues. Germline V gives CDR1 SGDLS, CDR2 YYNGEE. CDR3 region: CASSVAGGMGETQYF. The CDR3, as DNA: TGTGCCAGCAGCGTAGCGGGGGGGATGGGGGAGACCCAGTACTTC.

The J gene is TRBJ1-2, the V gene TRBV7-2; D unresolved. Germline-derived CDR1 and CDR2 are SGHTA and FQGNSA. The V gene lost 2 bases and the J gene lost 0 bases, with 7 bases spanning the gap. The CDR3 is 14 residues long. The CDR3 nucleotides read TGTGCCAGCAGCTTATCACAGACTAACTATGGCTACACCTTC. It encodes CASSLSQTNYGYTF.

The V gene is TRBV5-1, the J gene TRBJ1-4; the D is unclear. In germline, CDR1 is SGHRS, CDR2 YFSETQ. The CDR3 extends over 14 amino acids. Trimming cost V 2 bases and J 0 bases, with 5 bases left between them. As DNA, the CDR3 is TGCGCCAGCAGCTTTCAGTCAACTAATGAAAAACTGTTTTTT. This gives the protein CASSFQSTNEKLFF.

This clonotype was seen many times. This chain connects TRBV7-8 to TRBJ1-1; D is ambiguous. This CDR3 spans 12 amino acids. V gave up 0 bases and J gave up 7 bases, with 6 bases separating them. Germline V gene sequence: CDR1 SGHVS, CDR2 FQNEAQ. The CDR3 nucleotides read TGTGCCAGCAGCTTAGCGGGCCGTGAAGCTTTCTTT. It codes for CASSLAGREAFF.

V usage is TRBV4-2 and J usage is TRBJ2-5; 8 nucleotides agree with TRBD1. There are 16 residues in the CDR3. The V gene end was trimmed by 0 bases and the J gene end by 2 bases; junction bases not matched to a gene: 5. The V gene's germline CDR1 is LGHNA and CDR2 YNFKEQ. CDR3 region: CASSQETGTGQETQYF. The CDR3 DNA is TGTGCCAGCAGCCAAGAAACCGGGACAGGTCAAGAGACCCAGTACTTC.

The gene calls are TRBV28 and TRBJ2-2; D is uncertain. Germline CDR1 reads MDHEN; CDR2 reads SYDVKM. The germline V and J ends were trimmed by 5 bases and 9 bases, with 7 bases remaining between them. The CDR3 consists of 11 residues. The CDR3 DNA reads TGTGCCAGCAGTCCCGACAGGGAGCTGTTTTTT. Residues: CASSPDRELFF.

There are a few counts of this clonotype. The V gene is TRBV5-6, the J gene TRBJ2-7; TRBD2 matches at 11 bases. The length of the CDR3 is 15 residues. Looked up from germline, CDR1 is SGHDT and CDR2 is YYEEEE. The V and J ends lost 4 bases and 7 bases, in that order; junction bases with no gene match: 10. In DNA form, the CDR3 reads TGTGCCAGCAGCCTGATAGCGGGAGGGCCGCGGGAGCAGTACTTC. Its translation: CASSLIAGGPREQYF.

The chain employs TRBV12-5 and TRBJ2-7, with D maybe TRBD2 (6 bases). V lost 0 bases to trimming and J lost 4 bases, with 16 bases between them. The germline gives CDR1 LGHNT, CDR2 FRNRAP. The CDR3 sequence is 16 residues long. As DNA, the CDR3 is TGTGCTAGTGGTTTGGTACGTGAGTTCGGGAGTTACGAGCAGTACTTC. Its protein product is CASGLVREFGSYEQYF.

The sample holds a few counts of this clonotype. V and J are TRBV20-1 and TRBJ1-4; no definite D call. CDR1 DFQATT and CDR2 SNEGSKA come from the germline V gene (reference sequence). The germline V and J ends were trimmed by 2 bases and 1 base, with 5 bases remaining between them. The CDR3 has 13 residues. The DNA for the CDR3 is TGCAGTGCTAGAATGGAAACTAATGAAAAACTGTTTTTT. As protein: CSARMETNEKLFF.

This clonotype was recorded at least ten times. V is TRBV7-6 and J is TRBJ1-1; 8 nucleotides match TRBD1. Trimming removed 5 bases from V and 6 bases from J; junction bases left unmatched: 5. Germline V gene lookup returns CDR1 SGHVS and CDR2 FNYEAQ. This CDR3 contains 13 residues. CDR3 nucleotide sequence: TGTGCCAGCAGCCCAGACAGGGGCCCTGAAGCTTTCTTT. Translated, it gives CASSPDRGPEAFF.